The 22 T cell receptor beta chains listed next were all sequenced from one sample in a study of control samples from healthy donors and cancer patients. Generated by immunoSEQ multiplex PCR, the TCRdb table keeps only in-frame clones and is missing some. The sample shows about 31,000 clones, roughly 94% of them seen only once. The specimen sequenced was blood. The receptors stem from a man aged 55 to 69 in good health.

V and J are TRBV19 and TRBJ1-1, with no clear D. V gave up 5 bases and J gave up 0 bases, with 7 bases separating them. The CDR3 totals 13 residues. The V gene's germline CDR1 is LNHDA and CDR2 SQIVND (reference sequence). CDR3 nucleotides: TGTGCCAGTAGTCAGGTACTGAACACTGAAGCTTTCTTT. Translated: CASSQVLNTEAFF.

V is TRBV9 and J is TRBJ2-1, with TRBD2 identical over 12 bases. The junction had 3 bases not matched to a gene; V was cut back by 0 bases and J by 5 bases. The CDR3 has 16 residues. Germline V gives CDR1 SGDLS, CDR2 YYNGEE. In DNA form, the CDR3 reads TGTGCCAGCAGCGTAGGGCTAGCGGGGGGGGACAATGAGCAGTTCTTC. Translating it yields CASSVGLAGGDNEQFF.

This clone was counted only a few times. This chain connects TRBV6-2 or TRBV6-3 to TRBJ2-7, with 11 bases lining up with TRBD2. Germline V gives CDR1 MNHEY, CDR2 SVGEGT. The CDR3 extends over 18 amino acids. The J segment lost 0 bases and the V segment lost 5 bases, leaving 12 bases of the junction unmatched. DNA of the CDR3: TGTGCCAGCAGTCCACCCCCACTAGCGGGGGACCCCTCCTACGAGCAGTACTTC. This translates into CASSPPPLAGDPSYEQYF.

V usage is TRBV6-2 or TRBV6-3 and J usage is TRBJ1-2, with D maybe TRBD1 (5 bases). With 6 bases removed from V and 3 bases from J, the gap between germline ends came to 17 bases. This CDR3 comprises 15 residues. Germline V CDR1 and CDR2: MNHEY, SVGEGT. The CDR3 region is CASSPIPTGHYGYTF. The CDR3 bases are TGTGCCAGCAGCCCTATACCGACGGGGCACTATGGCTACACCTTC.

The CDR3, as DNA: TGTGCCAGCAGCGTAACGGCCTTCCAAGAGACCCAGTACTTC. Translated: CASSVTAFQETQYF. The chain recombines TRBV9 with TRBJ2-5; no reliable D call. Trimming cost V 1 base and J 1 base, with 8 bases left between them. This CDR3 is built from 14 residues. Germline V gene data show CDR1 as SGDLS and CDR2 as YYNGEE. Supplemented by reference TRBV9 and TRBJ2-5, the full variable domain reads DSGVTQTPKHLITATGQRVTLRCSPRSGDLSVYWYQQSLDQGLQFLIQYYNGEERAKGNILERFSAQQFPDLHSELNLSSLELGDSALYFCASSVTAFQETQYFGPGTRLLVL.

V usage is TRBV6-5 and J usage is TRBJ1-3; D not resolved. Trimming removed 6 bases from V and 1 base from J, with 13 bases in between. CDR3 size: 15 residues. Germline assignment: CDR1 MNHEY and CDR2 SVGAGI. The CDR3 nucleotides read TGTGCCAGCAGGACCTTGCGGGCGTCTGGAAACACCATATATTTT. It specifies CASRTLRASGNTIYF.

The J gene is TRBJ2-5, the V gene TRBV5-6; TRBD1 or TRBD2 may be the D gene (5 bases each). This CDR3 has 15 residues. Germline V gene lookup returns CDR1 SGHDT and CDR2 YYEEEE. V shed 4 bases and J shed 5 bases, with 18 bases lying between them. The CDR3 DNA reads TGTGCCAGCAGCGCCCCCCGGGGCCTGTTGGAGACCCAGTACTTC. It translates to CASSAPRGLLETQYF.

V is TRBV5-5 and J is TRBJ2-1; perhaps TRBD2 as D (6 bases). Germline CDR1 SGHKS, CDR2 YYEKEE (reference sequence). With 4 bases removed from V and 4 bases from J, the gap between germline ends came to 15 bases. This CDR3 contains 15 residues. CDR3 amino acids: CASSPRDSRYNEQFF. CDR3 DNA: TGTGCCAGCAGCCCACGGGACTCTAGATACAATGAGCAGTTCTTC.

This chain uses TRBV7-9 with TRBJ2-1, with D maybe TRBD2 (5 bases). The CDR3 runs 12 residues. In germline, CDR1 is SEHNR, CDR2 FQNEAQ (reference sequence). V gave up 5 bases and J gave up 9 bases, with 11 bases separating them. Written as DNA, the CDR3 is TGTGCCAGCAGCCCCCGGGGTCTTGAGCAGTTCTTC. It specifies CASSPRGLEQFF.

The gene calls are TRBV7-9 and TRBJ1-1, with 8 bases aligning to TRBD1. The CDR3 totals 15 residues. Germline values: CDR1 SEHNR, CDR2 FQNEAQ (reference sequence). J lost 6 bases, V lost 2 bases, and 8 bases had no gene match. CDR3 bases: TGTGCCAGCAGCTTAACAGGGGGAAAAGGCGCTGAAGCTTTCTTT. Its translation: CASSLTGGKGAEAFF.

The CDR3 reads CASSLRGSTEAFF. The CDR3 DNA sequence: TGTGCCAGCAGCTTGAGGGGGAGCACTGAAGCTTTCTTT. The chain is built from TRBV5-4 and TRBJ1-1, with D perhaps matching TRBD1 (6 bases). The germline CDR1 and CDR2 sequences are SGHNT and YYREEE (reference sequence). The V gene lost 1 base and the J gene lost 4 bases, with 8 bases spanning the gap. This CDR3 spans 13 amino acids.

This clone showed up just once. This chain links TRBV4-1 with TRBJ1-3, with D unresolved. Trimming cost V 1 base and J 1 base, with 5 bases left between them. The CDR3 contains 14 residues. The germline gives CDR1 MGHRA, CDR2 YSYEKL. The CDR3, as DNA: TGCGCCAGCAGCCAAGTGGGTTCTGGAAACACCATATATTTT. It codes for CASSQVGSGNTIYF.

The chain links TRBV6-5 to TRBJ1-1, with no clear D. V was cut by 4 bases and J by 3 bases, with 12 bases left in between. This CDR3 contains 14 residues. Germline values: CDR1 MNHEY, CDR2 SVGAGI. For the CDR3, the DNA is TGTGCCAGCAGTTCAGGCAGCGCCTACACTGAAGCTTTCTTT. Amino acids: CASSSGSAYTEAFF.

The chain uses TRBV2 and TRBJ2-7; D unclear. Trimming took 8 bases from V and 4 from J, leaving 12 bases between them. The CDR3 is 12 residues long. Germline CDR1 is SNHLY and CDR2 is FYNNEI. The CDR3 DNA follows: TGTGCCAGCCAAATTGACTTTTACGAGCAGTACTTC. Protein product: CASQIDFYEQYF.

The V and J genes are TRBV20-1 and TRBJ1-1; 10 bases agree with TRBD1. Germline lookup yields CDR1 DFQATT and CDR2 SNEGSKA (reference sequence). The CDR3 is 15 amino acids. The junction had 4 bases not matched to a gene; V was cut back by 3 bases and J by 0 bases. The CDR3 here is CSASRQGAMNTEAFF. CDR3 nucleotides: TGCAGTGCTAGTCGACAGGGGGCTATGAACACTGAAGCTTTCTTT.

The gene calls are TRBV7-2 and TRBJ2-2, with a weak D call TRBD2 (5 bases). V was cut by 5 bases and J by 0 bases, with 16 bases left in between. The length of the CDR3 is 17 residues. Germline V gene lookup returns CDR1 SGHTA and CDR2 FQGNSA. This CDR3 is CASSPRSILANTGELFF. CDR3 DNA: TGTGCCAGCAGCCCTCGAAGTATACTAGCGAACACCGGGGAGCTGTTTTTT. Full variable domain (rest looked up from reference TRBV7-2 and TRBJ2-2): GAGVSQSPSNKVTEKGKDVELRCDPISGHTALYWYRQSLGQGLEFLIYFQGNSAPDKSGLPSDRFSAERTGGSVSTLTIQRTQQEDSAVYLCASSPRSILANTGELFFGEGSRLTVL.

CDR3 sequence reads: CASSQDGDRGYTF. CDR3 sequence (DNA): TGCGCCAGCAGCCAAGATGGAGACAGGGGCTACACCTTC. J is TRBJ1-2 and V is TRBV4-1; TRBD1 is a possible D gene (6 bases). V lost 0 bases to trimming and J lost 8 bases, with 10 bases between them. This CDR3 has 13 amino acids. Germline V lookup: CDR1 MGHRA, CDR2 YSYEKL.

The chain has TRBV10-3 and TRBJ1-1; D is undetermined. V shed 2 bases and J shed 4 bases, with 11 bases lying between them. Per germline, CDR1 ENHRY and CDR2 SYGVKD. The CDR3 is 14 residues long. The CDR3 protein is CAISENSGSTEAFF. DNA of the CDR3: TGTGCCATCAGTGAGAATTCGGGGTCCACTGAAGCTTTCTTT.

The chain uses TRBV18 and TRBJ2-3, with D unclear. Deletions cut 0 bases from V and 3 bases from J, with 13 bases between. Germline V gene lookup returns CDR1 KGHSH and CDR2 LQKENI. The CDR3 runs 16 residues. The CDR3 nucleotides read TGTGCCAGCTCACCACCACGACTGAGCAGGACAGATACGCAGTATTTT. Its translation: CASSPPRLSRTDTQYF.

The chain recombines TRBV10-2 with TRBJ2-3, with D unclear. The germline V and J ends were trimmed by 7 bases and 4 bases, with 9 bases remaining between them. From germline, CDR1 is WSHSY and CDR2 SAAADI. The CDR3 sequence is 12 residues long. CDR3 DNA sequence: TGCGCCAGCACCCTAGGACCAGATACGCAGTATTTT. Its protein is CASTLGPDTQYF.

The V gene is TRBV28, the J gene TRBJ1-4, with TRBD1 matching 7 bases. The J segment lost 15 bases and the V segment lost 5 bases, leaving 6 bases of the junction unmatched. Germline CDR1 and CDR2: MDHEN and SYDVKM. This CDR3 is 11 amino acids long. The CDR3 protein is CASSSRQGMFF. The CDR3 nucleotides read TGTGCCAGCAGTAGCCGACAGGGAATGTTTTTT. The whole variable domain, filled in from reference TRBV28 and TRBJ1-4, reads DVKVTQSSRYLVKRTGEKVFLECVQDMDHENMFWYRQDPGLGLRLIYFSYDVKMKEKGDIPEGYSVSREKKERFSLILESASTNQTSMYLCASSSRQGMFFGSGTQLSVL.

The chain carries TRBV9 and TRBJ2-1; tentatively, D is TRBD1 or TRBD2 (5 bases each). Trimming shortened V by 0 bases and J by 2 bases, and 12 bases separated the two germline ends. The CDR3 consists of 16 residues. The germline V gene encodes CDR1 SGDLS and CDR2 YYNGEE. CDR3 region: CASSVAWGSTYNEQFF. CDR3 nucleotides: TGTGCCAGCAGCGTAGCTTGGGGGTCGACCTACAATGAGCAGTTCTTC.